The clone carrying this TCR beta chain came up many times. Antigen unknown. This entry is derived from a study of T-cell memory formation after mild COVID-19. In the study overall: Among the donors, TCR clusters were largely specific to each donor. The study, taken as a whole, reports: Shrinking CD4+ clones resided mostly in CM and EM, and CD8+ ones in EMRA. In pre-infection memory, a portion of responding clones appeared, which suggested that cross-reactive memory joined.

The authors produced TCR alpha and TCR beta cDNA libraries with sample barcodes and UMIs by 5'RACE using constant-segment primers. MiXCR was run by TCRdb on the 5' RACE reads, yielding one entry per CDR3 protein. The sample shows about 610,000 distinct CDR3 sequences, approximately 15% of them seen only once. The V gene lost 1 base and the J gene lost 4 bases, with 10 bases spanning the gap. The CDR3 is 13 residues long. Germline lookup yields CDR1 GTSNPN and CDR2 SVGIG (reference sequence). The chain recombines TRBV30 with TRBJ1-1, with D tentatively TRBD1 (5 bases). The sequencing input was PBMCs or a T cell subset sorted from them (not recorded which). The source is an adult woman who had mild COVID-19 (a few samples of this study predate the infection). Cell type and time point are not known. CDR3 protein: CAWSEEGLTEAFF. The CDR3 DNA reads TGTGCCTGGAGTGAAGAGGGGCTCACTGAAGCTTTCTTT. Full variable domain (outside the CDR3, taken from reference TRBV30 and TRBJ1-1): SQTIHQWPATLVQPVGSPLSLECTVEGTSNPNLYWYRQAAGRGLQLLFYSVGIGQISSEVPQNLSASRPQDRQFILSSKKLLLSDSGFYLCAWSEEGLTEAFFGQGTRLTVV.